The present entry profiles one TCR beta chain with its context. The data originate from a study of human T cells and chemical hapten exposure. Study as a whole: DPC 0.01% went on the upper back by patch test, with reading at 6 days.

Time point in this sample: patch test 2, 6 weeks after DPC sensitization. Treatment specified: therapeutic diphenylcyclopropenone sensitization with weekly scalp DPC. MiXCR, run by TCRdb on the RACE reads, gives a single entry per CDR3 protein. The sample holds 96,000 or so distinct CDR3 sequences, 9% to 9.5% seen once. Germline V gene data show CDR1 as MNHEY and CDR2 as SVGAGI. V was clipped by 7 bases and J by 3 bases, with 16 bases between them. This CDR3 has 14 residues. The sample here was whole blood, taken in connection with sensitization to the hapten diphenylcyclopropenone (DPC). The V gene is TRBV6-5, the J gene TRBJ2-7; the D call may be TRBD1 or TRBD2 (6 bases each). The clonotype comes from a woman aged 40 to 49 with alopecia areata. Some clones in this sample may be carry-over from other donors' samples. CDR3 coding DNA: TGTGCCAGCACCCAGGGGCCGGGAGTCTACGAGCAGTACTTC. Its protein product is CASTQGPGVYEQYF.